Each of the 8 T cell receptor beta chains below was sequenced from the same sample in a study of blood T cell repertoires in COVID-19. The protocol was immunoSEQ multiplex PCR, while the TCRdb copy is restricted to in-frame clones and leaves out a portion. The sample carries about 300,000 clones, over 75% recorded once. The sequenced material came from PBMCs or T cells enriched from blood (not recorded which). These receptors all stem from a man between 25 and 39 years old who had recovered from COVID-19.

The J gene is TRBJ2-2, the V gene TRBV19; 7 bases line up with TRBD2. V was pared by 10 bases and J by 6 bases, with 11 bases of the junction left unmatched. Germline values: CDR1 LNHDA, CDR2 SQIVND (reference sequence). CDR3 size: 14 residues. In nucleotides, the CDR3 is TGTGCCACCCTGGGGGGGATTAGGGCCGGGGAGCTGTTTTTT. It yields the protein CATLGGIRAGELFF.

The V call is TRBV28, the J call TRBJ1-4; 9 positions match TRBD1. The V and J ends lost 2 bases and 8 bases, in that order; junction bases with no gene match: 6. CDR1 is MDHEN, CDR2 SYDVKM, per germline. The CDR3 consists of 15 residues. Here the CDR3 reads CASSLGDRVGEKLFF. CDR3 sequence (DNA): TGTGCCAGCAGTTTAGGGGACAGGGTTGGAGAAAAACTGTTTTTT.

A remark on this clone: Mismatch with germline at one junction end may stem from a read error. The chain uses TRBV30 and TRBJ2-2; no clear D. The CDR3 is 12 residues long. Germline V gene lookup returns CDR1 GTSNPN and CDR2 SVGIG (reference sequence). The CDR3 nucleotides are TGTGCTTGGAGCTCCAACACCGGGGAGCTGTTTTTT. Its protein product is CAWSSNTGELFF. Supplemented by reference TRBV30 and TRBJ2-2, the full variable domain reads SQTIHQWPATLVQPVGSPLSLECTVEGTSNPNLYWYRQAAGRGLQLLFYSVGIGQISSEVPQNLSASRPQDRQFILSSKKLLLSDSGFYLCAWSSNTGELFFGEGSRLTVL.

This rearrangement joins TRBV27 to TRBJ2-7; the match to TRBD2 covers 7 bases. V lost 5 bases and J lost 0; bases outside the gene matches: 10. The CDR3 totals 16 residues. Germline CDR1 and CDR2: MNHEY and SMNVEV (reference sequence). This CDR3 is CASSPITGGPSYEQYF. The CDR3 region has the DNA TGTGCCAGCAGTCCTATCACGGGGGGACCCTCCTACGAGCAGTACTTC.

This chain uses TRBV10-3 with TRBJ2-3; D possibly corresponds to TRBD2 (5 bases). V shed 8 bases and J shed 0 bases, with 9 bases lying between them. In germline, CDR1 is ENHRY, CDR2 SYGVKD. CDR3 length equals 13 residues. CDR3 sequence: CAIGWESTDTQYF. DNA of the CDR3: TGTGCCATCGGGTGGGAGAGCACAGATACGCAGTATTTT.

CDR3 coding DNA: TGTGCCAGCAGCTTGGGGGGGGTGAATTCACCCCTCCACTTT. Amino acid sequence: CASSLGGVNSPLHF. The genes are TRBV11-2 and TRBJ1-6; tentatively, D is TRBD1 (5 bases). Trimming cost V 3 bases and J 7 bases, with 10 bases left between them. In germline, CDR1 is SGHAT, CDR2 FQNNGV. CDR3 length: 14 amino acids.

The CDR3 sequence is CARLGTEAFF. Written as DNA, the CDR3 is TGTGCCCGCCTCGGGACTGAAGCTTTCTTT. J is TRBJ1-1 and V is TRBV30; the D is unclear. This CDR3 comprises 10 residues. From germline, CDR1 is GTSNPN and CDR2 SVGIG (reference sequence). Trimming shortened V by 8 bases and J by 5 bases, and 9 bases separated the two germline ends.

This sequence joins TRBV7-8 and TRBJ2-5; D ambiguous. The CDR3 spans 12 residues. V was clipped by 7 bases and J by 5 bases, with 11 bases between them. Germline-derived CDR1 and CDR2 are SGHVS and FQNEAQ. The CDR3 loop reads CASTQPGETQYF. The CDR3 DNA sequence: TGTGCCAGCACCCAACCCGGGGAGACCCAGTACTTC. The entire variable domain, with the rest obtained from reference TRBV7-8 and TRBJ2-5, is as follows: GAGVSQSPRYKVAKRGQDVALRCDPISGHVSLFWYQQALGQGPEFLTYFQNEAQLDKSGLPSDRFFAERPEGSVSTLKIQRTQQEDSAVYLCASTQPGETQYFGPGTRLLVL.